The T cell receptor (beta chain) described here comes from a study of cytomegalovirus exposure and HLA in healthy donors. Broader study findings: When analyzed later, a missense DCLRE1C variant was found to be linked to TCR beta V- and J-gene trimming.

The germline CDR1 and CDR2 sequences are SGHTA and FQGNSA. CDR3 size: 15 residues. V was trimmed by 1 base and J by 4 bases, leaving 10 bases between them. Remarks on this clone: Antigen specificity is unknown.

Primers for the PCR totalled 60 Vbeta and 13 Jbeta. Measured with immunoSEQ multiplex PCR; TCRdb has only the in-frame clones, and not every one. The repertoire has around 200,000 clones, roughly four fifths of them found once; the top ten carry around 1.7%. The chain carries TRBV7-2 and TRBJ2-2; D might be TRBD2 (5 bases). The sequence came from a man in his fifties or sixties in good health and CMV-seronegative. The specimen sequenced was PBMCs. CDR3 DNA sequence: TGTGCCAGCAGCTTAGGGAGGACCATCACCGGGGAGCTGTTTTTT. It translates to CASSLGRTITGELFF.